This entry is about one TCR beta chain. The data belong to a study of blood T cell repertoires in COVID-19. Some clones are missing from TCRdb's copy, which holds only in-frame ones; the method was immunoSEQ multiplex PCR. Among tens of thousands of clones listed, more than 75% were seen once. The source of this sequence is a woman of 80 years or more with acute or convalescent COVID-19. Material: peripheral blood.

The CDR3 DNA reads TGTGCCAGCAGCCAAGATCTTGGCAGCACTGAAGCTTTCTTT. It encodes CASSQDLGSTEAFF. The chain uses TRBV3-1 (or the pseudogene TRBV3-2) and TRBJ1-1; no definite D call. CDR3 length: 14 residues. V was pared by 0 bases and J by 4 bases, with 9 bases between. Germline V gene sequence: CDR1 LGHDT, CDR2 YNNKEL (reference sequence).